One sample yielded the 22 T cell receptor beta chains listed below, sequenced in a study of T-cell reconstitution after alpha-beta-depleted transplantation in children. The TCRbeta library incorporated unique molecular identifiers. A single record per CDR3 protein comes from TCRdb applying MiXCR to the PCR reads. The sample consists of about 360,000 distinct CDR3 sequences, 13% of them appearing once. The sample was PBMCs, taken from the stem cell graft. The source is a human donor who donated a stem cell graft to a child with Fanconi anemia.

This chain joins TRBV15 and TRBJ1-5; a possible D gene is TRBD1 (6 bases). The CDR3 covers 15 residues. V was cut by 5 bases and J by 5 bases, with 16 bases left in between. Germline V CDR1 and CDR2: LNHNV, YYDKDF (reference sequence). CDR3 residues: CATSFAGHRYQPQHF. The CDR3 nucleotides read TGTGCCACCAGCTTCGCGGGACACCGTTATCAGCCCCAGCATTTT.

The chain recombines TRBV5-6 with TRBJ1-2; D is uncertain. The CDR3 consists of 14 residues. V was pared by 0 bases and J by 9 bases, with 15 bases between. Per the germline V gene, CDR1 is SGHDT and CDR2 is YYEEEE. The DNA for the CDR3 is TGTGCCAGCAGCTTGGGGACCTCCCCTATGAGCTACACCTTC. Protein: CASSLGTSPMSYTF.

The chain uses TRBV30 and TRBJ1-2; the D is unclear. Germline V gives CDR1 GTSNPN, CDR2 SVGIG (reference sequence). V lost 4 bases to trimming and J lost 2 bases, with 8 bases between them. This CDR3 region has 12 residues. Here the CDR3 DNA reads TGTGCCTGGAACGACGGGAACTATGGCTACACCTTC. This encodes CAWNDGNYGYTF.

V usage is TRBV20-1 and J usage is TRBJ2-5; maybe TRBD2 (7 bases). Per germline, CDR1 DFQATT and CDR2 SNEGSKA (reference sequence). This CDR3 comprises 15 residues. V lost 0 bases and J 4 bases, leaving 15 bases between the germline ends. CDR3 sequence: CSARDPGGAGETQYF. The CDR3 DNA is TGCAGTGCTAGAGATCCTGGGGGGGCCGGAGAGACCCAGTACTTC.

This clonotype was picked up many times. The V gene is TRBV7-8, the J gene TRBJ2-3; TRBD2 matches 7 bases. V shed 3 bases, J shed 0 bases, and the junction held 12 bases outside the gene matches. CDR1 is SGHVS, CDR2 FQNEAQ, per germline. The CDR3 covers 18 residues. The CDR3 coding sequence is TGTGCCAGCAGCTTTCCCGCTAGCGGAGCTTCTAGCACAGATACGCAGTATTTT. Protein sequence: CASSFPASGASSTDTQYF.

In its sample, this clonotype was seen a few times. The chain employs TRBV9 and TRBJ1-4, with 7 bases aligning to TRBD1. Germline assignment: CDR1 SGDLS and CDR2 YYNGEE. Trimming removed 3 bases from V and 4 bases from J; junction bases left unmatched: 6. This CDR3 has 15 residues. The CDR3 here is CASSARDSYNEKLFF. The DNA of the CDR3 is TGTGCCAGCAGCGCCCGGGACAGTTATAATGAAAAACTGTTTTTT. Full variable domain (remainder filled in from reference TRBV9 and TRBJ1-4): DSGVTQTPKHLITATGQRVTLRCSPRSGDLSVYWYQQSLDQGLQFLIQYYNGEERAKGNILERFSAQQFPDLHSELNLSSLELGDSALYFCASSARDSYNEKLFFGSGTQLSVL.

This clonotype was counted a few times. The CDR3 DNA is TGTGCCAGCAGTTTGGCGACCCAGATCGGGGAGACCCAGTACTTC. This encodes CASSLATQIGETQYF. The chain combines TRBV12-3 or TRBV12-4 with TRBJ2-5, with D hard to call. V lost 3 bases to trimming and J lost 5 bases, with 16 bases between them. This CDR3 region has 15 residues.

This clonotype was seen only a few times. V gene TRBV12-3 or TRBV12-4 combines with J gene TRBJ1-1, with a tentative D call TRBD1 (6 bases). The CDR3 totals 12 residues. Between the trimmed V and J ends, which lost 8 bases and 7 bases, there was a span of 14 bases. The DNA of the CDR3 is TGTGCCAGCGGCAAGAAGGGGGATGAAGCTTTCTTT. Translation: CASGKKGDEAFF.

There are many counts of this clonotype. The chain recombines TRBV20-1 with TRBJ2-5; a weak D match, TRBD2 (5 bases). The germline gives CDR1 DFQATT, CDR2 SNEGSKA (reference sequence). Trimming removed 6 bases at V and 7 bases at J, with 12 bases between. The CDR3 loop spans 11 amino acids. The chain's CDR3 is CSAGELGTQYF. Here the CDR3 DNA reads TGCAGTGCCGGGGAGTTAGGGACCCAGTACTTC.

This clonotype occurred a few times. The V call is TRBV20-1, the J call TRBJ1-4; the D gene is possibly TRBD1 (6 bases). Trimming shortened V by 0 bases and J by 5 bases, and 16 bases separated the two germline ends. This CDR3 spans 16 amino acids. Germline CDR1 DFQATT, CDR2 SNEGSKA (reference sequence). The DNA of the CDR3 is TGCAGTGCTAGAGATTCGGGGGCTAAGGGGAATGAAAAACTGTTTTTT. It specifies CSARDSGAKGNEKLFF.

The chain couples TRBV20-1 to TRBJ2-5; TRBD1 might be the D (6 bases). From germline, CDR1 is DFQATT and CDR2 SNEGSKA (reference sequence). The CDR3 covers 14 residues. Deletions cut 6 bases from V and 2 bases from J, with 16 bases between. As DNA, the CDR3 is TGCAGTGCCTCAGGCACAGGGATGCAAGAGACCCAGTACTTC. This codes for CSASGTGMQETQYF.

V is TRBV13 and J is TRBJ1-2; tentatively, D is TRBD1 (5 bases). Per the germline V gene, CDR1 is PRHDT and CDR2 is FYEKMQ (reference sequence). V was cut by 3 bases and J by 0 bases, with 11 bases left in between. CDR3 size: 15 residues. This chain's CDR3 is CASSFPGTANYGYTF. CDR3 DNA: TGTGCCAGCAGCTTTCCAGGGACCGCTAACTATGGCTACACCTTC.

This clonotype was seen repeatedly, ten times or more. The rearrangement links TRBV20-1 to TRBJ1-2, with 9 bases matching TRBD1. Germline V gives CDR1 DFQATT, CDR2 SNEGSKA (reference sequence). V was clipped by 5 bases and J by 7 bases; unmatched bases: 11. The CDR3 covers 14 residues. CDR3 nucleotide sequence: TGCAGTGCTTCTCCCTCACAGGGGGCGCTTGGCTACACCTTC. It codes for CSASPSQGALGYTF.

This clonotype occurred many times. The chain combines TRBV6-5 with TRBJ2-2, with unresolved D. This CDR3 comprises 14 residues. V was clipped by 6 bases and J by 4 bases, with 12 bases between them. The germline V gene has CDR1 MNHEY and CDR2 SVGAGI. CDR3 bases: TGTGCCAGCAGCCTCATTGTGGGCACCGGGGAGCTGTTTTTT. The encoded protein is CASSLIVGTGELFF.

The V call is TRBV6-1, the J call TRBJ2-3; a weak D match, TRBD1 (5 bases). The CDR3 has 15 residues. Trimming pared 6 bases from V and 1 base from J, leaving 14 bases between. Germline-derived CDR1 and CDR2 are MNHNS and SASEGT. CDR3 sequence (DNA): TGTGCCAGCAGCCGCGACAGCGCTGGCACAGATACGCAGTATTTT. It encodes CASSRDSAGTDTQYF.

This clonotype was recorded a few times. The chain combines TRBV27 with TRBJ2-1; the D gene could be TRBD1 or TRBD2 (5 bases each). Germline CDR1 reads MNHEY; CDR2 reads SMNVEV (reference sequence). V shed 5 bases and J shed 4 bases, with 15 bases lying between them. The CDR3 runs to 15 residues. CDR3 in amino acids: CASSLGTIYYNEQFF. The CDR3 DNA is TGTGCCAGCAGTCTTGGGACCATCTATTACAATGAGCAGTTCTTC.

This rearrangement joins TRBV20-1 to TRBJ1-2; D may be TRBD1 (6 bases). CDR3 length: 17 residues. Trimming took off 4 bases at V and 3 bases at J, with 24 bases between the two ends. CDR1 DFQATT and CDR2 SNEGSKA come from the germline V gene (reference sequence). The CDR3 loop is CSANHGGHKKGYYGYTF. The CDR3 coding sequence is TGCAGTGCTAACCATGGGGGACACAAAAAAGGATACTATGGCTACACCTTC.

This clonotype was recorded a few times. This sequence joins TRBV11-2 and TRBJ2-7, with D maybe TRBD2 (5 bases). CDR1 SGHAT and CDR2 FQNNGV come from the germline V gene. This CDR3 contains 17 residues. The V end lost 5 bases, the J end lost 0 bases, and 20 bases lay between the germline ends. Here the CDR3 DNA reads TGTGCCAGCAGCCCCAGCCTGGCAGGACTCAGCTCCTACGAGCAGTACTTC. This sequence encodes CASSPSLAGLSSYEQYF. The entire variable domain, with the rest obtained from reference TRBV11-2 and TRBJ2-7, is as follows: EAGVAQSPRYKIIEKRQSVAFWCNPISGHATLYWYQQILGQGPKLLIQFQNNGVVDDSQLPKDRFSAERLKGVDSTLKIQPAKLEDSAVYLCASSPSLAGLSSYEQYFGPGTRLTVT.

This clonotype was counted only a few times. V is TRBV29-1 and J is TRBJ1-3; D not certain. Trimming pared 7 bases from V and 5 bases from J, leaving 18 bases between. The CDR3 runs 14 residues. Germline CDR1 reads SQVTM; CDR2 reads ANQGSEA. The CDR3 nucleotides read TGCAGCGCGGAGGGTTGGGGTTCGCGAAACACCATATATTTT. This gives the protein CSAEGWGSRNTIYF. Variable domain in full (rest from reference TRBV29-1 and TRBJ1-3): SAVISQKPSRDICQRGTSLTIQCQVDSQVTMMFWYRQQPGQSLTLIATANQGSEATYESGFVIDKFPISRPNLTFSTLTVSNMSPEDSSIYLCSAEGWGSRNTIYFGEGSWLTVV.

The chain couples TRBV3-1 to TRBJ2-1, with 8 bases lining up with TRBD2. The V gene's germline CDR1 is LGHDT and CDR2 YNNKEL (reference sequence). Losses at the gene ends were 5 bases for V and 4 bases for J; bases not matched to a gene: 7. The CDR3 spans 15 residues. CDR3 amino acids: CASSSPGRAYNEQFF. DNA for the CDR3: TGTGCCAGCAGCTCCCCCGGGAGGGCTTACAATGAGCAGTTCTTC.

This chain links TRBV4-3 with TRBJ1-2, with a weak D call TRBD1 (5 bases). V shed 0 bases and J shed 3 bases, with 8 bases lying between them. Looked up from germline, CDR1 is LGHNA and CDR2 is YSLEER. CDR3 length: 14 amino acids. The CDR3: CASSQDGTYYGYTF. In DNA form, the CDR3 reads TGCGCCAGCAGCCAAGACGGGACCTACTATGGCTACACCTTC.

J is TRBJ2-3 and V is TRBV18, with 14 bases fitting TRBD2. The CDR3 runs to 16 residues. Unmatched junction bases numbered 7, after V lost 6 bases and J lost 5 bases. Looked up from germline, CDR1 is KGHSH and CDR2 is LQKENI. This chain's CDR3 is CASSKNGLAGGDTQYF. The CDR3, as DNA: TGTGCCAGCTCTAAGAACGGACTAGCGGGGGGAGATACGCAGTATTTT.